This note documents a single T cell receptor (beta chain) sequence. The data originate from a study of cytomegalovirus exposure and HLA in healthy donors. The CDR3 totals 16 residues. V lost 2 bases and J lost 3, with 13 bases in between. Germline values: CDR1 MDHEN, CDR2 SYDVKM. Primers included in the PCR were 60 Vbeta and 13 Jbeta primers. Measured with immunoSEQ multiplex PCR; TCRdb has only the in-frame clones, and not every one. Here the sample spans some 150,000 clones, roughly four fifths being singletons. The sequence was collected from a man aged 55 to 70 in good health and CMV-seronegative. What was sequenced was PBMCs. V usage is TRBV28 and J usage is TRBJ2-2; a possible D gene is TRBD2 (7 bases). The CDR3 nucleotides read TGTGCCAGCAGTTTAGGGGGGGGCTGGGACACCGGGGAGCTGTTTTTT. Protein: CASSLGGGWDTGELFF.